This T cell receptor (beta chain) was profiled in a study of Graves' ophthalmopathy and Graves' hyperthyroidism. At the level of the study: Peripheral blood sampling occurred at initial diagnosis, before any treatment.

Every ophthalmopathy donor presented moderate-to-severe activity, CAS ≥3, NOSPECS ≥4 and duration under 3 months. PBMCs were isolated by Ficoll-Paque density gradient centrifugation, using about 9.5 ml of fresh peripheral blood as the starting material. The germline V gene encodes CDR1 MNHEY and CDR2 SVGAGI. CDR3 length equals 14 residues. V lost 4 bases and J lost 2; bases outside the gene matches: 5. The authors amplified TCR beta CDR3 regions from RNA transcripts. HTBI primers primed a first-round RT-PCR, and a second-round multiplex PCR followed. From the multiplex PCR reads, TCRdb called clonotypes with MiXCR, one entry per CDR3 protein. The table records approximately 460,000 distinct CDR3 sequences, around 14% of them present only once. There are many counts of this clonotype. Its antigen remains unknown. Study observations and caveats: Most thyroid-expanded clonotypes exceeding 0.001 frequency were also found in blood.

The chain employs TRBV6-5 and TRBJ2-7, with TRBD1 matching 7 bases. The sample taken for sequencing was blood. The clonotype was recovered from a woman between 25 and 40 years old with Graves' ophthalmopathy. The CDR3 DNA sequence: TGTGCCAGCAGTTCAGTGGACAGGACCTACGAGCAGTACTTC. It specifies CASSSVDRTYEQYF.